The 15 T cell receptor beta chains below come from one sample, sequenced in a study of Ad26.COV2.S vaccination and SARS-CoV-2 variants (dated by TCRdb to the early 2020s). To prepare the library, the immunoSEQ multiplex PCR assay was applied. Held by TCRdb, this immuneACCESS table contains in-frame sequences only and omits some clones. Under half of the omission traces to an unresolved V gene where checked; the cause of the rest is unknown. The sample yields about half a million clones; approximately 90% were counted once. Jointly, the top ten make up approximately 1.7% of the sample. The sample's treatment or condition, from its label and the paper: roughly 18 received Ad26.COV2.S at low or high dose, single or two shots; roughly five received placebo; per-sample allocation not given. Repertoires of vaccine and placebo recipients were sequenced from samples collected on day 63 after the first injection.

The specimen was peripheral blood, collected in a trial of Ad26.COV2.S vaccine versus placebo. These receptors all stem from a person aged 18-65 years who received the Ad26.COV2.S COVID-19 vaccine or a placebo.

This clone is a singleton in its sample. This chain connects TRBV7-9 to TRBJ2-7; TRBD1 agrees at 8 bases. This CDR3 comprises 14 residues. J lost 6 bases, V lost 1 base, and 5 bases had no gene match. CDR1 is SEHNR and CDR2 is FQNEAQ in the germline V gene (reference sequence). The CDR3 protein is CASSLGTGLSEQYF. The CDR3 DNA reads as TGTGCCAGCAGCTTAGGGACAGGGCTCAGCGAGCAGTACTTC.

The gene calls are TRBV5-5 and TRBJ1-2; TRBD1 aligns across 7 bases. Looked up from germline, CDR1 is SGHKS and CDR2 is YYEKEE (reference sequence). The CDR3 is 14 amino acids. The J segment lost 7 bases and the V segment lost 2 bases, leaving 8 bases of the junction unmatched. CDR3 protein: CASSFSDRPLGYTF. CDR3 DNA sequence: TGTGCCAGCAGCTTTTCGGACAGGCCTCTTGGCTACACCTTC.

The chain employs TRBV28 and TRBJ1-2, with a weak D call TRBD1 (5 bases). The CDR3 contains 13 residues. Deletions cut 2 bases from V and 5 bases from J, with 9 bases between. Per the germline V gene, CDR1 is MDHEN and CDR2 is SYDVKM. CDR3 residues: CASSLIEGYGYTF. CDR3 sequence (DNA): TGTGCCAGCAGTTTAATTGAGGGGTATGGCTACACCTTC.

J is TRBJ2-2 and V is TRBV27; no clear D. Germline V gene data show CDR1 as MNHEY and CDR2 as SMNVEV (reference sequence). The CDR3 totals 16 residues. The germline V and J ends were trimmed by 5 bases and 0 bases, with 13 bases remaining between them. Here the CDR3 DNA reads TGTGCCAGCAGTCCCCACCAGAATTCGAACACCGGGGAGCTGTTTTTT. Translated: CASSPHQNSNTGELFF.

V usage is TRBV3-1 (or the pseudogene TRBV3-2) and J usage is TRBJ2-5; tentatively, D is TRBD1 or TRBD2 (5 bases each). V was trimmed by 1 base and J by 7 bases, leaving 19 bases between them. The CDR3 is 16 amino acids. Germline V gene lookup returns CDR1 LGHDT and CDR2 YNNKEL (reference sequence). DNA of the CDR3: TGTGCCAGCAGCCAAGCGTGGGGGAGTGAGCAGGGGACCCAGTACTTC. Its translation is CASSQAWGSEQGTQYF.

This rearrangement joins TRBV6-5 to TRBJ1-5; 7 nucleotides agree with TRBD1. There are 14 residues in the CDR3. Germline trimming cut 9 bases from V and 5 bases from J; bases unmatched to any gene: 10. The germline V gene has CDR1 MNHEY and CDR2 SVGAGI. The chain's CDR3 is CASRAPGQHQPQHF. CDR3 coding DNA: TGTGCCAGTAGAGCACCGGGACAGCATCAGCCCCAGCATTTT.

The chain employs TRBV4-1 and TRBJ1-5; D is ambiguous. There are 13 residues in the CDR3. Germline V gives CDR1 MGHRA, CDR2 YSYEKL. Trimming removed 4 bases at V and 5 bases at J, with 9 bases between. CDR3 in amino acids: CASSRRSDQPQHF. The CDR3 DNA reads as TGCGCCAGCAGCCGCCGCTCTGATCAGCCCCAGCATTTT.

The V gene is TRBV9, the J gene TRBJ1-2, with D possibly matching TRBD1 (6 bases). The CDR3 is 15 amino acids. Looked up from germline, CDR1 is SGDLS and CDR2 is YYNGEE. Trimming shortened V by 0 bases and J by 8 bases, and 17 bases separated the two germline ends. CDR3 loop: CASSVVPPTGGGYTF. Here the CDR3 DNA reads TGTGCCAGCAGCGTAGTCCCCCCGACAGGCGGCGGCTACACCTTC.

The genes are TRBV29-1 and TRBJ2-3, with 8 bases aligning to TRBD2. The CDR3 spans 15 residues. Germline CDR1 SQVTM, CDR2 ANQGSEA. The V gene end was trimmed by 4 bases and the J gene end by 0 bases; junction bases not matched to a gene: 6. In DNA form, the CDR3 reads TGCAGCGTTGGTTATACTAGCGGCAGCACAGATACGCAGTATTTT. It translates to CSVGYTSGSTDTQYF.

The gene calls are TRBV19 and TRBJ1-5; D not resolved. Germline V gene sequence: CDR1 LNHDA, CDR2 SQIVND (reference sequence). Trimming removed 5 bases from V and 7 bases from J, with 9 bases in between. This CDR3 spans 12 amino acids. The CDR3 bases are TGTGCCAGTAGTGAGGGTTACCAGCCCCAGCATTTT. Translating it yields CASSEGYQPQHF.

This chain joins TRBV18 and TRBJ2-5, with D possibly TRBD1 on 6 matching bases. Per germline, CDR1 KGHSH and CDR2 LQKENI. Deletions cut 4 bases from V and 3 bases from J, with 21 bases between. The CDR3 runs 17 residues. The CDR3 here is CASSRTGQSNPKETQYF. CDR3 coding DNA: TGTGCCAGCTCACGAACCGGACAGTCTAATCCTAAAGAGACCCAGTACTTC.

DNA for the CDR3: TGTGCCAGCAGTTACGGACAGGGCCGGCCCGGGGAGCTGTTTTTT. It is translated as CASSYGQGRPGELFF. The chain carries TRBV5-4 and TRBJ2-2; 8 bases are a match to TRBD1. Trimming removed 5 bases from V and 6 bases from J; junction bases left unmatched: 9. This CDR3 comprises 15 residues. CDR1 and CDR2 (germline): SGHNT, YYREEE (reference sequence). Using reference TRBV5-4 and TRBJ2-2 for the parts outside the CDR3, the full variable domain is ETGVTQSPTHLIKTRGQQVTLRCSSQSGHNTVSWYQQALGQGPQFIFQYYREEENGRGNFPPRFSGLQFPNYSSELNVNALELDDSALYLCASSYGQGRPGELFFGEGSRLTVL.

This clone was seen a few times. J is TRBJ1-6 and V is TRBV7-9; no reliable D call. Trimming took off 3 bases at V and 9 bases at J, with 12 bases between the two ends. Germline-derived CDR1 and CDR2 are SEHNR and FQNEAQ (reference sequence). This CDR3 has 14 residues. This CDR3 is CASSLEHSASPLHF. The CDR3 DNA is TGTGCCAGCAGCTTGGAACATTCGGCTTCACCCCTCCACTTT.

The rearrangement joins TRBV18 to TRBJ2-3; 8 bases map to TRBD2. Germline CDR1 reads KGHSH; CDR2 reads LQKENI. The CDR3 runs to 16 residues. V shed 2 bases and J 6 bases; nucleotides not matched to a gene: 10. CDR3 DNA: TGTGCCAGCTCACCATCCAGCGGGAGCGCGGTTGATACGCAGTATTTT. Translating it yields CASSPSSGSAVDTQYF.

The chain links TRBV27 to TRBJ1-1; D is unresolved. CDR1 and CDR2 (germline): MNHEY, SMNVEV (reference sequence). The CDR3 length is 14 residues. V lost 6 bases and J lost 3, with 14 bases in between. The CDR3 DNA reads as TGTGCCAGCAGCCTGACACCTACCCACACTGAAGCTTTCTTT. Its translation: CASSLTPTHTEAFF.